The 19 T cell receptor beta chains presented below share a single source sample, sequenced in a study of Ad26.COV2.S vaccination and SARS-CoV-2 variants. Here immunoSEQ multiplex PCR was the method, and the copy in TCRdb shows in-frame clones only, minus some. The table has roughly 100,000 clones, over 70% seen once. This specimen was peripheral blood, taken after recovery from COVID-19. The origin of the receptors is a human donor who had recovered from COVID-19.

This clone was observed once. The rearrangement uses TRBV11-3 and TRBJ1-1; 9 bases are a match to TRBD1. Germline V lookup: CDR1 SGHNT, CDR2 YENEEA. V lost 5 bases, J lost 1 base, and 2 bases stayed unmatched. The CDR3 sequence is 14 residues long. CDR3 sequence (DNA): TGTGCCAGCAGCACAGGGGGCTCGAACACTGAAGCTTTCTTT. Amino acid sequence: CASSTGGSNTEAFF.

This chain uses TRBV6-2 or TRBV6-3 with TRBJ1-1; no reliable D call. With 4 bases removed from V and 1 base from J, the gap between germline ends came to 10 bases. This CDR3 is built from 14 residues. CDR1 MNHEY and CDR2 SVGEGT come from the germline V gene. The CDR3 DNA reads TGTGCCAGCAGTTTTCGGCTTACGAACACTGAAGCTTTCTTT. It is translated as CASSFRLTNTEAFF.

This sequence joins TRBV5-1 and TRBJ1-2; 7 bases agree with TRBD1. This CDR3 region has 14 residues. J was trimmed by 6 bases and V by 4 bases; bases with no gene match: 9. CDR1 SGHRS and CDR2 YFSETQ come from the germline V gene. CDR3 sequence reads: CASSPRTGTNGYTF. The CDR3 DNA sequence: TGCGCCAGCAGCCCCCGGACAGGTACGAATGGCTACACCTTC.

The CDR3 nucleotides read TGTGCCAGCAGTTCTAGAGACTACGAGCAGTACTTC. As protein: CASSSRDYEQYF. V and J are TRBV28 and TRBJ2-7; D is unclear. CDR1 and CDR2 (germline): MDHEN, SYDVKM. Trimming removed 4 bases at V and 3 bases at J, with 7 bases between. CDR3 length: 12 amino acids.

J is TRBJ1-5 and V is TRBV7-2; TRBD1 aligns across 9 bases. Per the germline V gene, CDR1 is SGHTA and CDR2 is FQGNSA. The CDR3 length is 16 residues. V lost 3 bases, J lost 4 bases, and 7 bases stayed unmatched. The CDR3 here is CASSFAGTGNNQPQHF. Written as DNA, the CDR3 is TGTGCCAGCAGCTTTGCCGGGACAGGGAATAATCAGCCCCAGCATTTT.

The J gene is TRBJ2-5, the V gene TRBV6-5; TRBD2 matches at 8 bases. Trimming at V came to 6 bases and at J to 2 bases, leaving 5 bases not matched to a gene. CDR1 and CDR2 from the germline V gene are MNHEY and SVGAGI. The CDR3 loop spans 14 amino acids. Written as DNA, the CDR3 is TGTGCCAGCAGACTAAGCGGGGGACAAGAGACCCAGTACTTC. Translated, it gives CASRLSGGQETQYF.

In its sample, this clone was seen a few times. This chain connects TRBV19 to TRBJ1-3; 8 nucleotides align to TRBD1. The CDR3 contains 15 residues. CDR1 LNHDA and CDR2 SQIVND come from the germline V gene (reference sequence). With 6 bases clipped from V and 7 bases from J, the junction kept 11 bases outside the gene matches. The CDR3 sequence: CASSPAGGIFNTIYF. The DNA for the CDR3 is TGTGCCAGTAGCCCGGCAGGGGGCATTTTTAACACCATATATTTT. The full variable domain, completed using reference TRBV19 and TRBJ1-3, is DGGITQSPKYLFRKEGQNVTLSCEQNLNHDAMYWYRQDPGQGLRLIYYSQIVNDFQKGDIAEGYSVSREKKESFPLTVTSAQKNPTAFYLCASSPAGGIFNTIYFGEGSWLTVV.

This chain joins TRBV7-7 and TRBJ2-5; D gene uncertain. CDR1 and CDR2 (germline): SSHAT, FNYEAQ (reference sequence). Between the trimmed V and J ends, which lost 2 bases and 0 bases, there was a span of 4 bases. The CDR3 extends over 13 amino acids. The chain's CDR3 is CASSLQYQETQYF. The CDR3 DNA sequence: TGTGCCAGCAGCTTACAGTACCAAGAGACCCAGTACTTC. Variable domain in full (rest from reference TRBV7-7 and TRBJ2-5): GAGVSQSPRYKVTKRGQDVTLRCDPISSHATLYWYQQALGQGPEFLTYFNYEAQPDKSGLPSDRFSAERPEGSISTLTIQRTEQRDSAMYRCASSLQYQETQYFGPGTRLLVL.

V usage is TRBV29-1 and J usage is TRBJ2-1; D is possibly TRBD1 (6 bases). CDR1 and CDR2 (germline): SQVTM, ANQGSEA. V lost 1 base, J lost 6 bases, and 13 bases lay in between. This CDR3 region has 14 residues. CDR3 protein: CSVEASDSLNEQFF. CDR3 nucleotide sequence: TGCAGCGTTGAAGCGTCGGACAGTCTCAATGAGCAGTTCTTC.

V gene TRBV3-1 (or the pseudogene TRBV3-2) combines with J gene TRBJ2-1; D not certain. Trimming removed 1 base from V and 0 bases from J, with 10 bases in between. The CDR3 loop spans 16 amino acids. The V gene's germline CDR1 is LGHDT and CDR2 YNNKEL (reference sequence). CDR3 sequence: CASSQVHFSSYNEQFF. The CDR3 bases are TGTGCCAGCAGCCAAGTTCACTTCAGCTCCTACAATGAGCAGTTCTTC.

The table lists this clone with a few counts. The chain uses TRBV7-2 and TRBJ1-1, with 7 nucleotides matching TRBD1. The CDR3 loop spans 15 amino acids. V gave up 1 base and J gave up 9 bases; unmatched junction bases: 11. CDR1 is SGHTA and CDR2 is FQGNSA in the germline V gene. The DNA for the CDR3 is TGTGCCAGCAGCTTAGAGTTATCTGGGACAGCCAAAGCTTTCTTT. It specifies CASSLELSGTAKAFF. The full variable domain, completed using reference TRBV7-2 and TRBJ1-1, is GAGVSQSPSNKVTEKGKDVELRCDPISGHTALYWYRQSLGQGLEFLIYFQGNSAPDKSGLPSDRFSAERTGGSVSTLTIQRTQQEDSAVYLCASSLELSGTAKAFFGQGTRLTVV.

The chain's CDR3 is CASSFSPRASGGGQYF. The CDR3 DNA sequence: TGTGCCAGCAGCTTCTCCCCCCGGGCTAGCGGGGGGGGGCAGTACTTC. The rearrangement uses TRBV7-2 and TRBJ2-7, with TRBD2 matching over 12 bases. There are 16 residues in the CDR3. The trim removed 3 bases at V and 9 bases at J, leaving 12 bases unmatched. Germline assignment: CDR1 SGHTA and CDR2 FQGNSA.

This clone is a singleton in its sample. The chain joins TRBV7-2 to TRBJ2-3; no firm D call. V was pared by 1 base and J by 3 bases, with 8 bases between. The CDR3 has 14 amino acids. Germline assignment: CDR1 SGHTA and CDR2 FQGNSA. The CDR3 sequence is CASSLGFRTDTQYF. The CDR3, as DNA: TGTGCCAGCAGCTTAGGGTTCCGGACAGATACGCAGTATTTT.

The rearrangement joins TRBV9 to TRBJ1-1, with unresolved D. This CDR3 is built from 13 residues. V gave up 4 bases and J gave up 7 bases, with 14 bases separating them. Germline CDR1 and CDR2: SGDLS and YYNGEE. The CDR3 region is CASSTLHGNEAFF. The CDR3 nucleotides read TGTGCCAGCAGCACCCTCCACGGAAATGAAGCTTTCTTT.

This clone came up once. In DNA form, the CDR3 reads TGTGCCAGCAGTCCAGGGGGCACTGAAGCTTTCTTT. It encodes CASSPGGTEAFF. V and J are TRBV12-3 or TRBV12-4 and TRBJ1-1; TRBD1 matches 7 bases. V was clipped by 5 bases and J by 4 bases; unmatched bases: 1. This CDR3 contains 12 residues.

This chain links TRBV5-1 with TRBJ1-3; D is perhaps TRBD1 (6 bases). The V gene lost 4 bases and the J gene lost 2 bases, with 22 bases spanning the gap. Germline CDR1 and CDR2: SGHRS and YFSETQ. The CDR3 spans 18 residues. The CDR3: CASSTTTQGRLPGNTIYF. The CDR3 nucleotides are TGCGCCAGCAGCACTACTACACAGGGCCGTCTCCCTGGAAACACCATATATTTT. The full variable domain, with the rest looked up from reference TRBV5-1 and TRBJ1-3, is KAGVTQTPRYLIKTRGQQVTLSCSPISGHRSVSWYQQTPGQGLQFLFEYFSETQRNKGNFPGRFSGRQFSNSRSEMNVSTLELGDSALYLCASSTTTQGRLPGNTIYFGEGSWLTVV.

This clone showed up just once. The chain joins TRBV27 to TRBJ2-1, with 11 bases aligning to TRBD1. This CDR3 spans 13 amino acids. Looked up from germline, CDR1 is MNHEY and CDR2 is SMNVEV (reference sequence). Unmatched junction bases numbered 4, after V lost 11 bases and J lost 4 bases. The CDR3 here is CASRDRGYNEQFF. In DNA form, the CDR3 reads TGTGCCTCCCGGGACAGGGGGTACAATGAGCAGTTCTTC.

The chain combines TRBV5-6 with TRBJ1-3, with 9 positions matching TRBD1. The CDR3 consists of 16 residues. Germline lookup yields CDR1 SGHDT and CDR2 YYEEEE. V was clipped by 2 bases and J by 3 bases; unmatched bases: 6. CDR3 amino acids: CASSFLQGADGNTIYF. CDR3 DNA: TGTGCCAGCAGCTTCCTACAGGGGGCGGATGGAAACACCATATATTTT.

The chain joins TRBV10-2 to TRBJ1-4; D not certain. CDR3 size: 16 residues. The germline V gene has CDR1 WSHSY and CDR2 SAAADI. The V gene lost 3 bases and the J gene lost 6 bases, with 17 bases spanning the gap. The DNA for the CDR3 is TGCGCCAGCAGTGAATTAGAAGAACAGTTACATGAAAAACTGTTTTTT. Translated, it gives CASSELEEQLHEKLFF.